One sample yielded the 8 T cell receptor beta chains listed below, sequenced in a study of blood T cell repertoires in COVID-19. Profiling relied on immunoSEQ multiplex PCR, and the TCRdb table lists in-frame clones only, not all of them. The data contain some 170,000 clones, around 79% of them seen just once; the ten biggest clones take up roughly 28%. Sequencing was carried out using peripheral blood. The source is a woman aged 70-85 years with acute or convalescent COVID-19.

This clone was seen just once. The V call is TRBV24-1, the J call TRBJ1-5; weak D call: TRBD1 (5 bases). CDR1 KGHDR and CDR2 SFDVKD come from the germline V gene. The CDR3 is 14 residues long. Trimming took off 9 bases at V and 6 bases at J, with 17 bases between the two ends. The CDR3 nucleotides read TGTGCCACCCTTACCTCAGGGATGAGTCAGCCCCAGCATTTT. Its translation is CATLTSGMSQPQHF.

This clone was seen a single time. The rearrangement joins TRBV7-8 to TRBJ2-3; 10 positions agree with TRBD2. J lost 2 bases, V lost 3 bases, and 5 bases had no gene match. Germline CDR1 SGHVS, CDR2 FQNEAQ. The CDR3 spans 16 residues. CDR3 bases: TGTGCCAGCAGCTTCGCGACTAGCGGGTCCACAGATACGCAGTATTTT. Protein sequence: CASSFATSGSTDTQYF.

This chain's CDR3 is CASSAGQTNEKLFF. The CDR3 DNA follows: TGTGCCAGCAGCGCGGGACAGACTAATGAAAAACTGTTTTTT. The chain is built from TRBV5-5 and TRBJ1-4, with 7 bases matching TRBD1. The V gene's germline CDR1 is SGHKS and CDR2 YYEKEE (reference sequence). This CDR3 comprises 14 residues. J gave up 2 bases and V 4 bases, and 2 bases lay outside the gene matches. The variable domain in full, completed from reference TRBV5-5 and TRBJ1-4, reads DAGVTQSPTHLIKTRGQQVTLRCSPISGHKSVSWYQQVLGQGPQFIFQYYEKEERGRGNFPDRFSARQFPNYSSELNVNALLLGDSALYLCASSAGQTNEKLFFGSGTQLSVL.

V and J are TRBV7-2 and TRBJ2-1, with TRBD1 matching over 9 bases. CDR1 and CDR2 from the germline V gene are SGHTA and FQGNSA. V dropped 5 bases and J dropped 6; count of bases not matched to a gene: 8. This CDR3 has 15 residues. The CDR3 reads CASSIYRGQFNEQFF. CDR3 bases: TGTGCCAGCAGCATCTACAGGGGGCAATTCAATGAGCAGTTCTTC.

Here the CDR3 reads CSGRTSGSYEQYF. CDR3 DNA sequence: TGCAGCGGGAGGACTAGCGGGAGCTACGAGCAGTACTTC. V gene TRBV29-1 combines with J gene TRBJ2-7, with 13 bases matching TRBD2. Germline CDR1 and CDR2: SQVTM and ANQGSEA. This CDR3 contains 13 residues. The V and J ends lost 7 bases and 3 bases, in that order; junction bases with no gene match: 3.

This clone was detected only once. The chain uses TRBV6-1 and TRBJ2-2, with D perhaps TRBD2 (7 bases). Deletions cut 3 bases from V and 7 bases from J, with 12 bases between. CDR1 is MNHNS and CDR2 is SASEGT in the germline V gene. The CDR3 runs to 14 residues. The CDR3 DNA is TGTGCCAGCAGTGAGGCGGGGGCCAACGGGGAGCTGTTTTTT. This sequence encodes CASSEAGANGELFF.

The chain uses TRBV11-3 and TRBJ2-2; 8 bases align to TRBD1. Germline CDR1 and CDR2: SGHNT and YENEEA. Trimming cost V 5 bases and J 1 base; bases outside gene matches: 6. CDR3 length: 16 residues. CDR3 sequence: CASSPRGTGNTGELFF. The CDR3 coding sequence is TGTGCCAGCAGCCCCCGGGGGACAGGGAACACCGGGGAGCTGTTTTTT.

This rearrangement joins TRBV2 to TRBJ2-3; possible D gene TRBD2, 6 bases. The CDR3 has 15 residues. CDR1 is SNHLY and CDR2 is FYNNEI in the germline V gene. V was cut by 8 bases and J by 0 bases, with 15 bases left in between. Written as DNA, the CDR3 is TGTGCCAGCCGGGGCGGGACCATCAGCACAGATACGCAGTATTTT. It specifies CASRGGTISTDTQYF.